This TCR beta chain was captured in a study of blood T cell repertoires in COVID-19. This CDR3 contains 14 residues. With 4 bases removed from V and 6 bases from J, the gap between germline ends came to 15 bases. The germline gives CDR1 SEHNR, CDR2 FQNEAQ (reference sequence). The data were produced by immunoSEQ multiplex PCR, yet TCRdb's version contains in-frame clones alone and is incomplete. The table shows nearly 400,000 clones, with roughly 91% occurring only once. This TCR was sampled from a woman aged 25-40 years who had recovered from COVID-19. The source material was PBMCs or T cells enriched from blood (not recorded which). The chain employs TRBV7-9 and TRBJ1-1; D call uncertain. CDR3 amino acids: CASSYLASVPEAFF. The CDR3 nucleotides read TGTGCCAGCAGCTACCTAGCGTCGGTTCCTGAAGCTTTCTTT. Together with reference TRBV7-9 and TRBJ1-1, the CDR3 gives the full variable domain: DTGVSQNPRHKITKRGQNVTFRCDPISEHNRLYWYRQTLGQGPEFLTYFQNEAQLEKSRLLSDRFSAERPKGSFSTLEIQRTEQGDSAMYLCASSYLASVPEAFFGQGTRLTVV.